The T cell receptor (beta chain) described here comes from a study of early T cells in non-severe SARS-CoV-2 infection (dated by TCRdb to the early 2020s). Background on the whole study: Because TCR sequencing was done on bulk RNA from unsorted whole blood, the alpha and beta chains could not be paired.

Broad study findings and their caveats: VDJdb matching was skewed toward anti-spike CD8 responses, so virus-specific expansions were likely underestimated and private and CD4 specificities were missed.

On this clonotype itself: Its antigen has not been determined. The sample holds no much larger clone one base away, and base qualities are not on file.

Set within a cohort of healthcare workers in London, UK, this nested case-control study involved weekly PCR testing of nasopharyngeal swabs along with blood sampling. Between 23 and 31 March 2020, the week of the UK lockdown, healthcare workers were enrolled and then followed up weekly for as long as 16 weeks. The library came from 5' RACE. The listed sequencing device is NextSeq 500. The TCR library protocol attached unique molecular identifiers to individual cDNA molecules to correct for sequencing error and PCR bias. Sequencing covered both TCR alpha and beta chains, and within each sample the abundances of alpha and beta sequences were tightly co-correlated. For the original study's pipeline: Decombinator V4 was used to annotate TCR sequences for V gene, J gene and CDR3. TCRs were defined as expanded if a significant change between any two time points was detected under a Poisson model with p below 0.0001. TCR abundances were normalised to the total number of TCRs sequenced in each sample and reported as counts per million. VDJdb, accessed on 1 November 2021, was searched for TCRs annotated for CMV, EBV and SARS-CoV-2, and TCRs annotated for more than one antigen were excluded. TCRdb itself trimmed the public reads at Q25 with fastp, ran MiXCR and retained productive beta chains. Every CDR3 protein is listed once, alongside the most common genes and DNA of its rows. These V and J calls derive from TCRdb rather than the authors' analysis. This sample holds 65,000 to 85,000 distinct CDR3 sequences; around 10% were observed only once. Of the sample, roughly 3.8% falls within the top ten clones.

This receptor was obtained from an adult who was a healthcare worker with PCR-confirmed SARS-CoV-2 infection or an uninfected control (not recorded which). Sequenced material: whole blood.

The sequence in DNA is TGCAGTGCTAATGAGCAGTTCTTC. This yields the protein CSANEQFF. The rearrangement joined TRBV20-1 to TRBJ2-1; the D gene identity is not certain. V is pared back by 4 bases and J by 8 bases, with 0 bases lying between the germline termini. The cysteine opens and the phenylalanine closes a CDR3 of 8 amino acids. The entry retains the CDR3 DNA only, 24 bases that are in frame from base 1. In the germline V gene (reference sequence), CDR1 corresponds to DFQATT and CDR2 to SNEGSKA.